The sequence of this TCR beta chain was determined in a study of response to subunit inactivated influenza vaccine. This clonotype was detected ten times or more. The V and J ends lost 3 bases and 2 bases respectively, with 8 bases between them. The CDR3 is made up of 13 amino acids. MiXCR, run by TCRdb on the RT-PCR reads, gives a single entry per CDR3 protein. The sample has roughly 700,000 distinct CDR3 sequences, about 15% seen once. This TCR came from a man aged 45-65 years who received an inactivated influenza vaccine. The chain recombines TRBV12-3 or TRBV12-4 with TRBJ2-7; TRBD1 or TRBD2 may be the D gene (5 bases each). The input for sequencing was PBMCs from blood, taken less than 15 days before vaccination. The CDR3, as DNA: TGTGCCAGCAGTTTTGGGGGTACCTACGAGCAGTACTTC. As protein: CASSFGGTYEQYF.